This entry concerns a single T cell receptor beta chain. Its target is unknown. A single base separates this from a much larger clone, so it may be a read error. Between about 20,000 and 1,100,000 sorted cells, with 10%, 30% or 50% RNA, yielded naive CD8 libraries. Naive CD8 T cells were picked out by sorting for CD8+CD4-CCR7+CD45RA+. This sample is drawn from a study of molecular identifiers for immune sequencing clone quantification. The study, taken as a whole, reports: Sharing of a barcode by identical TCR molecules could cause highly expanded clone sizes to be underestimated.

TCRdb reanalysed the PCR reads using MiXCR and keeps one entry per CDR3 protein. The table shows roughly 97,000 distinct CDR3 sequences, with about 24% occurring only once. The CDR3 is 17 amino acids. Germline-derived CDR1 and CDR2 are LGHNA and YSLEER. The rearrangement uses TRBV4-3 and TRBJ1-2; the D gene is possibly TRBD1 (5 bases). The sequence was collected from a human donor in good health. Some libraries in this study had Jurkat cell RNA spiked in. The material sequenced was naive CD8+ T cells from blood, with Jurkat cell RNA spiked in. Subset denoted: FACS-sorted CD8+CD4-CCR7+CD45RA+ naive T cells. CDR3 sequence reads: CASCQDFYRQSIYGYTF. DNA for the CDR3: TGCGCCAGCTGCCAAGACTTTTATCGACAGTCAATCTATGGCTACACCTTC.